This TCR beta chain emerged from a study of shared clonotypes between healthy human individuals. Study conclusions and caveats: Clonotype sharing among the donors was expected to vary with sequencing depth.

CDR3 size: 13 residues. Germline V gene sequence: CDR1 MNHEY, CDR2 SMNVEV (reference sequence). V lost 3 bases and J 10 bases, leaving 10 bases between the germline ends. As for this clone: What it recognizes is unknown.

Across several immunoSEQ plates, the genomic DNA of each subset was split evenly. Per the original methods: In the immunoSEQ data, sequences were junction-only and lacked quality scores, so filtering differed. The method was immunoSEQ multiplex PCR; TCRdb's version includes in-frame clones alone and lacks a portion of them. V and J calls and clone size follow that table, whereas D and trimming were derived from the DNA. The sample has roughly 320,000 clones, 80% to 90% seen once. The TCR was taken from a man aged 18 to 29 in good health. Sequenced: memory CD8+ T cells sorted from blood. Subset specified: CD45RO+ cells pooled with CCR7-negative TemRA cells. V is TRBV27 and J is TRBJ1-6; unclear D gene. Here the CDR3 reads CASSFAGGSPLHF. DNA for the CDR3: TGTGCCAGCAGTTTTGCAGGAGGGTCACCCCTCCACTTT.